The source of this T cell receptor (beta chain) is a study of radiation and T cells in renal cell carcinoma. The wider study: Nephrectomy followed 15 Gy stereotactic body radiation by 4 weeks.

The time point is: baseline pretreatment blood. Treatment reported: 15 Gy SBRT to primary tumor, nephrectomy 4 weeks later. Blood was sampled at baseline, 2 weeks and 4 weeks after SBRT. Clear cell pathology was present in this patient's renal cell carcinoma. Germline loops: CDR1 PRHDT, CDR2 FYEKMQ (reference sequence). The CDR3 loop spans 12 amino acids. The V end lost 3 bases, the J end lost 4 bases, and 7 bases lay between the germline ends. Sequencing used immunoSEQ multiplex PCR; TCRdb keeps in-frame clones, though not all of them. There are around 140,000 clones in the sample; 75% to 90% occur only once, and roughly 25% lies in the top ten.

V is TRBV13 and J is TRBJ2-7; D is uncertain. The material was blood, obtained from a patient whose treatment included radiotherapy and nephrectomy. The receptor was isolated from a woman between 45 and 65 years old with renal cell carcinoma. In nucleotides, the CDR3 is TGTGCCAGCAGCTTGCTGGGGTACGAGCAGTACTTC. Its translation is CASSLLGYEQYF.